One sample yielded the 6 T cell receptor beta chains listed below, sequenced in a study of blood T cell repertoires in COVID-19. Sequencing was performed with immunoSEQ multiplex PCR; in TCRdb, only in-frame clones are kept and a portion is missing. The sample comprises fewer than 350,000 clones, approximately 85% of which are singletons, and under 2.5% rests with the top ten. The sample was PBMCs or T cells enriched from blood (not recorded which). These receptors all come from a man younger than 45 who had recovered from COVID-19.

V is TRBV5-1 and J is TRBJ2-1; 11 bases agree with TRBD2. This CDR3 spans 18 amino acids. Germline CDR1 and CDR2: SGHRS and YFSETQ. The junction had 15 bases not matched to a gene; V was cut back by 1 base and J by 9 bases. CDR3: CASSLTSPIAGGPSEQFF. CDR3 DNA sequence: TGCGCCAGCAGCTTGACCAGCCCGATAGCGGGGGGGCCTAGTGAGCAGTTCTTC.

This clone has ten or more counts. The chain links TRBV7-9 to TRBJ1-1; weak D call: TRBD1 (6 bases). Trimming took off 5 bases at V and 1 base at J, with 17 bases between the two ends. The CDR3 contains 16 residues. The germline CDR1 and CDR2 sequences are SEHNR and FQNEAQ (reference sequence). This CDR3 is CASSPRRGPKNTEAFF. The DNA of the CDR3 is TGTGCCAGCAGCCCCCGGCGGGGGCCAAAGAACACTGAAGCTTTCTTT.

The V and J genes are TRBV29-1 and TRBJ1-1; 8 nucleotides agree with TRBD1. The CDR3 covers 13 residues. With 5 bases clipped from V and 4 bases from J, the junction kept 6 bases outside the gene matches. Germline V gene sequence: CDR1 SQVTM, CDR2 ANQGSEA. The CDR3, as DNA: TGCAGCGTTCACAGGGGGGAGGCCACTGAAGCTTTCTTT. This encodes CSVHRGEATEAFF.

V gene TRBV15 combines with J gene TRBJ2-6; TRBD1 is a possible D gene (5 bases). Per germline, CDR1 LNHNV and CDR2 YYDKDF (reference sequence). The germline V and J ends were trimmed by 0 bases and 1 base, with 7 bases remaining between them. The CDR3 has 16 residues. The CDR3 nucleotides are TGTGCCACCAGCAGAGAAAGGGGATCTGGGGCCAACGTCCTGACTTTC. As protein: CATSRERGSGANVLTF.

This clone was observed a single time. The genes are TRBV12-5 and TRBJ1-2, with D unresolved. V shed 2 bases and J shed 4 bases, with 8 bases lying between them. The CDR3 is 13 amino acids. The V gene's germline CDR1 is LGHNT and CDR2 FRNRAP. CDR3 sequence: CASGLPPSYGYTF. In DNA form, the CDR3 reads TGTGCTAGTGGTTTGCCCCCATCCTATGGCTACACCTTC.

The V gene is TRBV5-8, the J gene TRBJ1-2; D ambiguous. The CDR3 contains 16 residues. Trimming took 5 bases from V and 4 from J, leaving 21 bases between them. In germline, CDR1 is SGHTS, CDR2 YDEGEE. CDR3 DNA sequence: TGTGCCAGCAGGGCTACTAGGTCCGCCGTGGGCTATGGCTACACCTTC. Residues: CASRATRSAVGYGYTF.